Following are 21 T cell receptor beta chains from one sample sequenced in a study of blood T cell repertoires in COVID-19. Some clones are missing from TCRdb's copy, which holds only in-frame ones; the method was immunoSEQ multiplex PCR. This table holds 200,000 to 250,000 clones, around 80% found once. Sequencing was carried out using peripheral blood. All receptors come from a woman in her sixties who had recovered from COVID-19.

The chain has TRBV7-9 and TRBJ1-5; 7 nucleotides match TRBD1. The germline gives CDR1 SEHNR, CDR2 FQNEAQ (reference sequence). V shed 5 bases and J 0 bases; nucleotides not matched to a gene: 4. CDR3 length: 15 amino acids. The CDR3 DNA is TGTGCCAGCAGCGCCCAGGGGGATAGCAATCAGCCCCAGCATTTT. It specifies CASSAQGDSNQPQHF. The complete variable domain, with remaining parts taken from reference TRBV7-9 and TRBJ1-5, reads DTGVSQNPRHKITKRGQNVTFRCDPISEHNRLYWYRQTLGQGPEFLTYFQNEAQLEKSRLLSDRFSAERPKGSFSTLEIQRTEQGDSAMYLCASSAQGDSNQPQHFGDGTRLSIL.

The chain uses TRBV9 and TRBJ2-1; D might be TRBD2 (6 bases). V dropped 4 bases and J dropped 6 bases, with 20 bases sitting between them. This CDR3 spans 16 amino acids. Germline V gene data show CDR1 as SGDLS and CDR2 as YYNGEE. CDR3 protein: CASSPIGTLRVNEQFF. The CDR3 DNA reads as TGTGCCAGCAGCCCAATCGGGACTCTAAGGGTCAATGAGCAGTTCTTC.

The chain is built from TRBV19 and TRBJ1-1; D is ambiguous. The CDR3 spans 12 residues. The germline gives CDR1 LNHDA, CDR2 SQIVND (reference sequence). V was clipped by 8 bases and J by 5 bases, with 12 bases between them. The CDR3 DNA sequence: TGTGCCAGTCATCCACGGTCAACTGAAGCTTTCTTT. Its protein is CASHPRSTEAFF.

The gene calls are TRBV7-6 and TRBJ2-3; TRBD2 matches at 10 bases. Germline V CDR1 and CDR2: SGHVS, FNYEAQ. This CDR3 comprises 15 residues. The ends lost 6 bases at V and 3 bases at J; junction bases unmatched: 6. CDR3 DNA: TGTGCCAGCAGTCCCGTAGCGGGGGGTACAGATACGCAGTATTTT. Translation: CASSPVAGGTDTQYF.

The V call is TRBV7-2, the J call TRBJ2-2; a weak D match, TRBD2 (5 bases). The V and J ends lost 4 bases and 0 bases respectively, with 15 bases between them. The CDR3 sequence is 17 residues long. Germline values: CDR1 SGHTA, CDR2 FQGNSA. CDR3 in amino acids: CASSSYSGGSNTGELFF. CDR3 in DNA: TGTGCCAGCAGCTCCTACAGCGGCGGATCGAACACCGGGGAGCTGTTTTTT. Supplemented by reference TRBV7-2 and TRBJ2-2, the full variable domain reads GAGVSQSPSNKVTEKGKDVELRCDPISGHTALYWYRQSLGQGLEFLIYFQGNSAPDKSGLPSDRFSAERTGGSVSTLTIQRTQQEDSAVYLCASSSYSGGSNTGELFFGEGSRLTVL.

This clone has only a few counts. The chain is built from TRBV28 and TRBJ1-1; a possible D gene is TRBD1 (5 bases). Trimming removed 8 bases at V and 4 bases at J, with 14 bases between. The CDR3 covers 13 residues. CDR1 MDHEN and CDR2 SYDVKM come from the germline V gene. The DNA for the CDR3 is TGTGCCAGCGGTGGGGCTGGGGTCACTGAAGCTTTCTTT. Amino acid sequence: CASGGAGVTEAFF.

The chain recombines TRBV3-1 (or the pseudogene TRBV3-2) with TRBJ1-1, with D possibly matching TRBD1 (6 bases). Germline assignment: CDR1 LGHDT and CDR2 YNNKEL (reference sequence). The V gene lost 2 bases and the J gene lost 7 bases, with 11 bases spanning the gap. The CDR3 length is 13 residues. The CDR3 sequence: CASSQQQGSEAFF. CDR3 bases: TGTGCCAGCAGCCAACAACAGGGAAGTGAAGCTTTCTTT.

Only a few counts were recorded for this clone. The chain combines TRBV15 with TRBJ2-7, with D possibly TRBD2 on 5 matching bases. V lost 8 bases to trimming and J lost 2 bases, with 16 bases between them. CDR1 and CDR2 (germline): LNHNV, YYDKDF (reference sequence). The CDR3 covers 14 residues. CDR3: CATSRGLLAYEQYF. The CDR3 region has the DNA TGTGCCACCTCAAGAGGGCTTCTCGCCTACGAGCAGTACTTC.

The rearrangement joins TRBV9 to TRBJ1-1; maybe TRBD1 (6 bases). CDR3 size: 14 residues. Trimming left V 4 bases short and J 2 bases short, with 12 bases between. Germline V gene sequence: CDR1 SGDLS, CDR2 YYNGEE. The CDR3 region is CASSSGQINTEAFF. CDR3 nucleotides: TGTGCCAGCAGCTCGGGACAAATTAACACTGAAGCTTTCTTT. The variable domain in full, with the rest retrieved from reference TRBV9 and TRBJ1-1, is DSGVTQTPKHLITATGQRVTLRCSPRSGDLSVYWYQQSLDQGLQFLIQYYNGEERAKGNILERFSAQQFPDLHSELNLSSLELGDSALYFCASSSGQINTEAFFGQGTRLTVV.

The J gene is TRBJ1-5, the V gene TRBV5-6; a weak D match, TRBD1 (5 bases). The V end lost 0 bases, the J end lost 2 bases, and 9 bases lay between the germline ends. The CDR3 length is 15 residues. Germline loops: CDR1 SGHDT, CDR2 YYEEEE. CDR3 nucleotides: TGTGCCAGCAGCTTGGCCAGGGAGGGCAATCAGCCCCAGCATTTT. Translating it yields CASSLAREGNQPQHF.

The rearrangement joins TRBV7-2 to TRBJ2-5; 8 nucleotides line up with TRBD2. Germline V gene sequence: CDR1 SGHTA, CDR2 FQGNSA. This CDR3 spans 14 amino acids. Trimming cost V 6 bases and J 5 bases; bases outside gene matches: 8. The CDR3, as DNA: TGTGCCAGCAGTCCCCCGGGACTAGGCGAGACCCAGTACTTC. Translation: CASSPPGLGETQYF.

The chain links TRBV7-2 to TRBJ2-5, with no clear D. CDR3 length equals 14 residues. CDR1 SGHTA and CDR2 FQGNSA come from the germline V gene. Trimming took 5 bases from V and 2 from J, leaving 12 bases between them. The CDR3 sequence is CASSLPPTQETQYF. As DNA, the CDR3 is TGTGCCAGCAGCCTCCCTCCGACTCAAGAGACCCAGTACTTC.

The CDR3 loop is CASSDPPRDEQYF. CDR3 sequence (DNA): TGTGCCAGCAGCGATCCGCCCCGGGACGAGCAGTACTTC. This chain connects TRBV7-8 to TRBJ2-7; D is unresolved. V lost 5 bases and J lost 5, with 13 bases in between. The V gene's germline CDR1 is SGHVS and CDR2 FQNEAQ. The CDR3 is 13 amino acids.

This rearrangement joins TRBV5-1 to TRBJ1-3; the match to TRBD1 covers 8 bases. The CDR3 runs 15 residues. Germline CDR1 reads SGHRS; CDR2 reads YFSETQ. Unmatched junction bases numbered 5, after V lost 4 bases and J lost 2 bases. CDR3 nucleotide sequence: TGCGCCAGCAGCGACCCACAGGGGGCTGGAAACACCATATATTTT. It specifies CASSDPQGAGNTIYF.

The chain uses TRBV11-2 and TRBJ1-1, with TRBD1 matching over 10 bases. This CDR3 has 17 amino acids. CDR1 SGHAT and CDR2 FQNNGV come from the germline V gene. The junction had 12 bases not matched to a gene; V was cut back by 4 bases and J by 4 bases. The DNA for the CDR3 is TGTGCCAGCAGCTCACCCCGGGACAGGGGCTTGGGCACTGAAGCTTTCTTT. It specifies CASSSPRDRGLGTEAFF.

A single count supports this clone. This chain connects TRBV9 to TRBJ2-1; tentative D call: TRBD2 (6 bases). Trimming left V 0 bases short and J 1 base short, with 11 bases between. This CDR3 contains 16 residues. In germline, CDR1 is SGDLS, CDR2 YYNGEE. CDR3 amino acids: CASSVAVSGSYNEQFF. The CDR3 nucleotides are TGTGCCAGCAGCGTAGCGGTGAGCGGGTCCTACAATGAGCAGTTCTTC. The full variable domain, in which reference TRBV9 and TRBJ2-1 provide the parts outside the CDR3, is DSGVTQTPKHLITATGQRVTLRCSPRSGDLSVYWYQQSLDQGLQFLIQYYNGEERAKGNILERFSAQQFPDLHSELNLSSLELGDSALYFCASSVAVSGSYNEQFFGPGTRLTVL.

This chain uses TRBV5-8 with TRBJ2-5; TRBD1 matches 8 bases. Trimming took 0 bases from V and 5 from J; bases not matched to a gene: 9. CDR3 length equals 16 residues. The V gene's germline CDR1 is SGHTS and CDR2 YDEGEE. CDR3 protein: CASSLEGQGIWETQYF. The DNA of the CDR3 is TGTGCCAGCAGCTTGGAAGGACAGGGAATCTGGGAGACCCAGTACTTC. The variable domain in full, with the rest retrieved from reference TRBV5-8 and TRBJ2-5, is EAGVTQSPTHLIKTRGQQATLRCSPISGHTSVYWYQQALGLGLQFLLWYDEGEERNRGNFPPRFSGRQFPNYSSELNVNALELEDSALYLCASSLEGQGIWETQYFGPGTRLLVL.

This clone was observed once. The chain links TRBV6-5 to TRBJ1-2; 9 bases are a match to TRBD1. CDR1 MNHEY and CDR2 SVGAGI come from the germline V gene. The length of the CDR3 is 14 residues. Trimming at V came to 4 bases and at J to 3 bases, leaving 3 bases not matched to a gene. The CDR3 is CASSSRTGDYGYTF. CDR3 nucleotide sequence: TGTGCCAGCAGTTCCCGGACAGGGGACTATGGCTACACCTTC.

The chain recombines TRBV3-1 (or the pseudogene TRBV3-2) with TRBJ1-1; a weak D match, TRBD1 (6 bases). Trimming stripped 4 bases from V and 5 bases from J, with 11 bases between. The CDR3 sequence is 13 residues long. CDR1 is LGHDT, CDR2 YNNKEL, per germline (reference sequence). CDR3 amino acids: CASSLQGWTEAFF. CDR3 DNA: TGTGCCAGCAGCCTCCAGGGGTGGACTGAAGCTTTCTTT.

This clone was counted only a few times. This chain connects TRBV7-9 to TRBJ2-7; D may be TRBD1 (5 bases). The CDR3 contains 12 residues. Germline CDR1 reads SEHNR; CDR2 reads FQNEAQ (reference sequence). V was trimmed by 5 bases and J by 4 bases, leaving 9 bases between them. CDR3 amino acids: CASSQTDYEQYF. Here the CDR3 DNA reads TGTGCCAGCAGCCAGACAGATTACGAGCAGTACTTC.

The chain carries TRBV10-3 and TRBJ1-1, with TRBD1 identical over 8 bases. Germline values: CDR1 ENHRY, CDR2 SYGVKD. The CDR3 length is 11 residues. The trim removed 11 bases at V and 5 bases at J, leaving 4 bases unmatched. The CDR3 loop is CASTGATEAFF. The CDR3 nucleotides are TGTGCCTCGACAGGGGCGACTGAAGCTTTCTTT.